Listed below are T cell receptor beta chains from one sample, sequenced in a study of T cells in Graves' hyperthyroidism and ophthalmopathy. TCRdb recomputed calls from the multiplex PCR reads with MiXCR, one row per CDR3 protein. This table has more than 350,000 distinct CDR3 sequences, around 14% appearing once. Sequenced sample: blood. The source of these receptors is a woman aged 30 to 39 with Graves' hyperthyroidism. The CDR3 runs from the conserved cysteine through the conserved F or W. The order of the fields is J gene, clone size, V gene, CDR3 protein. Clone sizes are given selectively: once, few, many, or a class where the clone is expanded.

J: TRBJ1-5; size: -; V: TRBV6-2/TRBV6-3; CDR3: CASSYSVNLGEPQHF
J: TRBJ2-7; size: -; V: TRBV5-1; CDR3: CASSLGGADEQYF
J: TRBJ1-4; size: -; V: TRBV28; CDR3: CASRSGGEKLFF
J: TRBJ2-1; size: few; V: TRBV19; CDR3: CASSTGSVGEQFF
J: TRBJ2-4; size: few; V: TRBV3-1; CDR3: CASSQERLAKNIQYF
J: TRBJ1-6; size: once; V: TRBV19; CDR3: CASSPRDSDYSPLHF
J: TRBJ2-7; size: -; V: TRBV12-3/TRBV12-4; CDR3: CASSVSGAGYEQYF
J: TRBJ2-3; size: many; V: TRBV9; CDR3: CASSVEAGTDTQYF
J: TRBJ2-3; size: -; V: TRBV7-9; CDR3: CASSLVITDTQYF
J: TRBJ2-1; size: few; V: TRBV27; CDR3: CASSNREYEQFF
J: TRBJ2-5; size: -; V: TRBV29-1; CDR3: CSVTLGYLGVIRETQYF
J: TRBJ2-7; size: many; V: TRBV6-1; CDR3: CASSGPGTSRDYEQYF
J: TRBJ2-7; size: -; V: TRBV6-4; CDR3: CASSDTGFHYEQYF
J: TRBJ2-1; size: many; V: TRBV28; CDR3: CASSLVASPNEQFF
J: TRBJ2-1; size: many; V: TRBV20-1; CDR3: CSARTTSGRYNEQFF
J: TRBJ2-7; size: few; V: TRBV6-1; CDR3: CASRDTGIHEQYF
J: TRBJ2-3; size: few; V: TRBV7-7; CDR3: CASSLGLFTDTQYF
J: TRBJ2-1; size: many; V: TRBV28; CDR3: CASSFSGDSDEQFF
J: TRBJ2-4; size: -; V: TRBV3-1; CDR3: CASSPREGKNIQYF
J: TRBJ2-1; size: many; V: TRBV6-1; CDR3: CASSGPRGNEQFF
J: TRBJ2-1; size: -; V: TRBV20-1; CDR3: CSAGKTGTSYNEQFF
J: TRBJ2-5; size: many; V: TRBV12-3/TRBV12-4; CDR3: CASSLREGGKETQYF
J: TRBJ2-5; size: few; V: TRBV30; CDR3: CAYDTLQETQYF
J: TRBJ2-7; size: few; V: TRBV4-1; CDR3: CASSQVSGSSSYEQYF
J: TRBJ2-1; size: -; V: TRBV6-1; CDR3: CASSGAQGWEQFF
J: TRBJ1-1; size: many; V: TRBV6-1; CDR3: CASSPRDGRTEAFF
J: TRBJ2-3; size: many; V: TRBV20-1; CDR3: CSARPLDTQYF
J: TRBJ2-2; size: -; V: TRBV5-8; CDR3: CASSEGTGGAWNTGELFF
J: TRBJ2-7; size: few; V: TRBV20-1; CDR3: CSAPAGGAVFYEQYF
J: TRBJ1-2; size: -; V: TRBV6-1; CDR3: CASSESQGQNYGYTF
J: TRBJ2-1; size: -; V: TRBV5-5; CDR3: CASSLSSGSESNEQFF
J: TRBJ2-5; size: -; V: TRBV30; CDR3: CAWSTTGLVGETQYF
J: TRBJ2-6; size: many; V: TRBV5-1; CDR3: CASSLEGRGHTGANVLTF
J: TRBJ2-1; size: -; V: TRBV4-2; CDR3: CASSQDAGTQLF
J: TRBJ2-1; size: -; V: TRBV5-5; CDR3: CASSSRLAGVSMQFF
J: TRBJ2-7; size: -; V: TRBV28; CDR3: CASTPLGSGDHEQYF
J: TRBJ1-1; size: -; V: TRBV19; CDR3: CASSIVGQGNTEAFF
J: TRBJ2-3; size: few; V: TRBV10-3; CDR3: CAINEGLGTDTQYF
J: TRBJ1-1; size: -; V: TRBV12-3/TRBV12-4; CDR3: CASSLDSVNTEAFF
J: TRBJ2-1; size: few; V: TRBV29-1; CDR3: CSVDLSGEQFF
J: TRBJ2-7; size: many; V: TRBV27; CDR3: CASSHRGPPSSYEQYF
J: TRBJ2-1; size: few; V: TRBV20-1; CDR3: CSALRGGILRDEQFF
J: TRBJ1-1; size: few; V: TRBV6-1; CDR3: CASSESSWLAEAFF
J: TRBJ2-1; size: many; V: TRBV3-1; CDR3: CASSLRTSGNNEQFF
J: TRBJ1-1; size: -; V: TRBV9; CDR3: CASSGTGTGDTEAFF